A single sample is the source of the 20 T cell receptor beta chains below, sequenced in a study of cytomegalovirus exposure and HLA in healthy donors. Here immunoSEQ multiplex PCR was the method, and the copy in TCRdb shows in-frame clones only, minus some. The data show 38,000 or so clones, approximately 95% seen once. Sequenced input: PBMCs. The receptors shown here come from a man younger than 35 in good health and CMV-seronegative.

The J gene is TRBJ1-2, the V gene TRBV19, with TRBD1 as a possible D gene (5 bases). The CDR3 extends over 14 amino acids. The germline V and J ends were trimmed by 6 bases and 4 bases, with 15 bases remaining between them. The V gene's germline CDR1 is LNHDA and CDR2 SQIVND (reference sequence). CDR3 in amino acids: CASRADTGSYGYTF. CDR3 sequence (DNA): TGTGCCAGTAGGGCGGACACTGGCAGCTATGGCTACACCTTC.

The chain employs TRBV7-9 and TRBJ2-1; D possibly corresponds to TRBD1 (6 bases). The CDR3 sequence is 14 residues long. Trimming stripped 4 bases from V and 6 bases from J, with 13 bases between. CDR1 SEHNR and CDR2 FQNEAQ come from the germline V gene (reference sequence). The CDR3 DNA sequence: TGTGCCAGCAGCTACAGTGGGGGCCTCAATGAGCAGTTCTTC. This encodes CASSYSGGLNEQFF.

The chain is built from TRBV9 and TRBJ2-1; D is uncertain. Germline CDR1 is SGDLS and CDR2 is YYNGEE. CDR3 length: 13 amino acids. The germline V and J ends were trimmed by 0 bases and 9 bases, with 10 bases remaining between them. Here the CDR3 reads CASSVGAGFEQFF. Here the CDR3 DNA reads TGTGCCAGCAGCGTAGGGGCAGGATTTGAGCAGTTCTTC.

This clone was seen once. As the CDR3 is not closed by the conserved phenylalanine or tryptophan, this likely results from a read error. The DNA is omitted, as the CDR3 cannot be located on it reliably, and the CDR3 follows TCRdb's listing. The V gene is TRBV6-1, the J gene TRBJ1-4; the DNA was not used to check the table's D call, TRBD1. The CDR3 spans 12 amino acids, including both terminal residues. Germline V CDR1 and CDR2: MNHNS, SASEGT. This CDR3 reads CASGQGASSEAL.

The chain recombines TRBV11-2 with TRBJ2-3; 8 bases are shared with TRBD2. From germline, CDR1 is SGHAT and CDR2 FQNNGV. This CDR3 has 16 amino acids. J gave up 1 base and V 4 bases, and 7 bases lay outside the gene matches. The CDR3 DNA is TGTGCCAGCAGCTCCCTCAGCGGGAGAGGCACAGATACGCAGTATTTT. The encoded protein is CASSSLSGRGTDTQYF.

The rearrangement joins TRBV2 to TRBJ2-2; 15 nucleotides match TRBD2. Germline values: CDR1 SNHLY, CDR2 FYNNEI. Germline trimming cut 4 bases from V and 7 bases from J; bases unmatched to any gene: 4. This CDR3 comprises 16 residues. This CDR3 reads CASSGQGLAGGGELFF. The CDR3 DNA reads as TGTGCCAGCAGTGGTCAGGGACTAGCGGGAGGCGGGGAGCTGTTTTTT. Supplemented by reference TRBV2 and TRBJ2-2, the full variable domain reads EPEVTQTPSHQVTQMGQEVILRCVPISNHLYFYWYRQILGQKVEFLVSFYNNEISEKSEIFDDQFSVERPDGSNFTLKIRSTKLEDSAMYFCASSGQGLAGGGELFFGEGSRLTVL.

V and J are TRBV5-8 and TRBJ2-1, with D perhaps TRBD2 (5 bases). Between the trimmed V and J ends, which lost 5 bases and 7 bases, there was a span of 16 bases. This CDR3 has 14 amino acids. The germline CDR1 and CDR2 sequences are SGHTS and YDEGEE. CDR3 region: CASRSREKGNEQFF. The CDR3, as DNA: TGTGCCAGCAGATCCCGGGAAAAAGGAAATGAGCAGTTCTTC.

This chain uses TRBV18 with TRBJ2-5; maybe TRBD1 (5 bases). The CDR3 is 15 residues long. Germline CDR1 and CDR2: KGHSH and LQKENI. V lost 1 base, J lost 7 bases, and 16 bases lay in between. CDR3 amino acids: CASSPQDTFQGTQYF. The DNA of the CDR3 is TGTGCCAGCTCACCACAAGACACCTTTCAGGGGACCCAGTACTTC.

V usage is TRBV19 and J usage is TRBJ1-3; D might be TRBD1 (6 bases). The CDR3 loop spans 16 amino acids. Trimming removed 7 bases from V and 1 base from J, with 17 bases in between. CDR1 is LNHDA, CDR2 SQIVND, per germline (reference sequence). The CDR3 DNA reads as TGTGCCAGTATGGGGGGGGACAAGACATCTGGAAACACCATATATTTT. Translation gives CASMGGDKTSGNTIYF.

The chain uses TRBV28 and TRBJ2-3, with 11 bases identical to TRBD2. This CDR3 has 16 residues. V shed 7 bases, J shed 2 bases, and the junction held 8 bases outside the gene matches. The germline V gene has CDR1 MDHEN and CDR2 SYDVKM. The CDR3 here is CASIPASGRTTDTQYF. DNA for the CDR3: TGTGCCAGCATCCCAGCTAGCGGGAGGACCACAGATACGCAGTATTTT.

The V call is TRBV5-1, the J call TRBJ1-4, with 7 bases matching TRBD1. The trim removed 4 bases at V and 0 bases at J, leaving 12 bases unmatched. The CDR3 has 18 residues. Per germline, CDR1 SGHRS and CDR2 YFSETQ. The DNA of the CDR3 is TGCGCCAGCAGCGGGAGACAGGGTTTCCTGGCAACTAATGAAAAACTGTTTTTT. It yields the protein CASSGRQGFLATNEKLFF. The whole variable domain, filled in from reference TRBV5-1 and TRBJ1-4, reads KAGVTQTPRYLIKTRGQQVTLSCSPISGHRSVSWYQQTPGQGLQFLFEYFSETQRNKGNFPGRFSGRQFSNSRSEMNVSTLELGDSALYLCASSGRQGFLATNEKLFFGSGTQLSVL.

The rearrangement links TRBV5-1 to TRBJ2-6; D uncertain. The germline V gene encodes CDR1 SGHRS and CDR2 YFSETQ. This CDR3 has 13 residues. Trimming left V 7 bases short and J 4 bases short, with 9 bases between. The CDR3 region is CASSREGANVLTF. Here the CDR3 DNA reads TGCGCCAGCTCCCGCGAGGGGGCCAACGTCCTGACTTTC.

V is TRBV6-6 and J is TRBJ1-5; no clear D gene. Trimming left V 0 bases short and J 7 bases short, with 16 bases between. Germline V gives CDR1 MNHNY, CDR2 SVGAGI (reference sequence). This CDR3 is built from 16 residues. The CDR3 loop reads CASSYSSAGMNQPQHF. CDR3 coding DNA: TGTGCCAGCAGTTACTCGAGTGCGGGGATGAACCAGCCCCAGCATTTT.

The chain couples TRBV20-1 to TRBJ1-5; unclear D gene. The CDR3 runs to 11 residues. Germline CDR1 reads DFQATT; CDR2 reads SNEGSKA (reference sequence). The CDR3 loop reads CTLRRNQPQHF. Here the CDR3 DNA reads TGCACCCTGCGGAGGAATCAGCCCCAGCATTTT.

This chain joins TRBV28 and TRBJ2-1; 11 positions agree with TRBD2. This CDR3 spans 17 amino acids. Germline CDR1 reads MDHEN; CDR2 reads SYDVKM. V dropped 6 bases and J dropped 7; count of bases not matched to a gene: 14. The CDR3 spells CASSPLLASGGHNEQFF. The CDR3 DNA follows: TGTGCCAGCAGCCCACTTCTTGCTAGCGGGGGGCATAATGAGCAGTTCTTC.

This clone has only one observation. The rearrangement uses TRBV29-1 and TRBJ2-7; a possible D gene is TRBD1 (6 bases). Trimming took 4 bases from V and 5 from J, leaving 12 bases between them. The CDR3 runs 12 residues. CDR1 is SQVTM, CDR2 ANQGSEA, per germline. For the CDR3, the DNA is TGCAGCGTTGGCCTACAGGGAGACGAGCAGTACTTC. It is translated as CSVGLQGDEQYF.

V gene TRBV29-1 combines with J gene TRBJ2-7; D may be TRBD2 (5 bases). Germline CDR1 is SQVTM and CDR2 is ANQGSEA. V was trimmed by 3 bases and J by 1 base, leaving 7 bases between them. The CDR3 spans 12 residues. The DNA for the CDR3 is TGCAGCGTTGAGGGGAGATCCTACGAGCAGTACTTC. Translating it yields CSVEGRSYEQYF.

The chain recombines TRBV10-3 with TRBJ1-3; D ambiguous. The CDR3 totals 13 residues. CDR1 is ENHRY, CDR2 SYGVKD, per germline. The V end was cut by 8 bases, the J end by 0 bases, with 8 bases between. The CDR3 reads CAIRGDSGNTIYF. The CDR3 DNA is TGTGCCATCCGTGGCGACTCTGGAAACACCATATATTTT.

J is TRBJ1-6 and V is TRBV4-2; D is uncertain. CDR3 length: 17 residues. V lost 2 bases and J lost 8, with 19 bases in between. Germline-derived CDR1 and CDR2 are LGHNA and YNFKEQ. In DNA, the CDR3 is TGTGCCAGCAGCCAATCTACCGGCGAAGCGCTACATTCACCCCTCCACTTT. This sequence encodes CASSQSTGEALHSPLHF.

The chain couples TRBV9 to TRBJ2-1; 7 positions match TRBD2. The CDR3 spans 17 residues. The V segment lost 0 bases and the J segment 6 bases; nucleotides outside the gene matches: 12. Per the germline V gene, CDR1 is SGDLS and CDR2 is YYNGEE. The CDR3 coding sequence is TGTGCCAGCAGCGTAGCGGGCAACGGGTGGGGGGGCAATGAGCAGTTCTTC. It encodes CASSVAGNGWGGNEQFF.